The clone carrying this TCR beta chain was counted many times. What it recognizes is unknown. Stated time point: healthy volunteer bleed at 6 weeks. Unfractionated whole blood was the source from which total RNA was extracted. The data were taken from a study of human T cells and chemical hapten exposure. Study findings and constraints: No alteration of TCRs above 1 in 1000 frequency was seen with DPC sensitization.

This CDR3 is 14 amino acids long. Trimming cost V 6 bases and J 10 bases; bases outside gene matches: 14. CDR1 is DFQATT, CDR2 SNEGSKA, per germline (reference sequence). In the library, unique molecular identifiers were attached to individual cDNA molecules. As processed by the authors: Sample-level TCR yields exhibited a median of approximately 96,000, with a range of 23,224 to 690,600. TCRdb called the RACE reads again in MiXCR, with one record for every CDR3 protein. Clone size and V and J calls follow TCRdb, not the original study. The repertoire holds tens of thousands of distinct CDR3 sequences, 4.5% to 5.5% seen once, with roughly 13% in the top ten.

The receptor comes from a human donor in good health. Some clones in this sample may be carry-over from other donors' samples. The V gene is TRBV20-1, the J gene TRBJ2-1, with 8 nucleotides matching TRBD2. The sample consisted of whole blood. The CDR3 DNA follows: TGCAGTGCCCAAAGCGGGAGTGGGATGTGGGAGCAGTTCTTC. Protein sequence: CSAQSGSGMWEQFF.